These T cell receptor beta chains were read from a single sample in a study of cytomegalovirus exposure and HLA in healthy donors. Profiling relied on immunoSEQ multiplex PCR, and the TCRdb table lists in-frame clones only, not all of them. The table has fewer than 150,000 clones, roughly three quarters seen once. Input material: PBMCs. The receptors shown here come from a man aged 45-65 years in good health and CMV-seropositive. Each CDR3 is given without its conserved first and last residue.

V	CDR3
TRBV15	ATSRDGQGTAEAF
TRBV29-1	SVGTSGSTDTQY
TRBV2	ASSGRLPTDTQY
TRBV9	ASSVAGQHYEQY
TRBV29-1	SVEAGTGTEAF
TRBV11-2	ASSLVVYGGREQY
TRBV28	ASRLTGYRNTIY
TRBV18	ASSPGQQETQY
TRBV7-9	ASSLAPIAEQETQY
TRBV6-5	ASSHDTGGRGGYT
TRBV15	ATSRGLTGRFETQY
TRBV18	ASSPPGTGAKNTEAF
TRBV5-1	ASFRQGARTEAF
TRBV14	ASRLGTGFRKLF
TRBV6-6	ASQRDSSGNTIY
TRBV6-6	ASSYPASANTGELF
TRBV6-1	AGRGGANAGELF
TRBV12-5	ASGSLGQGNQPQH
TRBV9	ASSVEVTGDRYT
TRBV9	ASSPAGQGRIGAAF
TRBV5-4	ASSLAQFTDTQY
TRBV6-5	ASSQGALYEQY
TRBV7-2	ASSLSLAADTQY
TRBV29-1	SVGGEGSEQF
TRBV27	ASSKRTAEKLF
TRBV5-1	ASSPSQGAGKERNGYT
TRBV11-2	ASSLGGTGGKGTEAF
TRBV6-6	ASSPTVPEAF
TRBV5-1	ASSLEQGGKGYT
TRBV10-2	ASSPGGAKNSPLH